This T cell receptor (beta chain) is from a study of beta chain features in type 1 diabetes. Findings of the study overall: In type 1 diabetes patients, VDJ junctions had fewer insertions; deletions at these junctions were more frequent. Type 1 diabetes patients had moderately but significantly shorter TCRB CDR3s in all four CD4+ subsets.

Points on this clone: Its antigen is not identified.

The V gene lost 0 bases and the J gene lost 3 bases, with 12 bases spanning the gap. Looked up from germline, CDR1 is SGDLS and CDR2 is YYNGEE. This CDR3 has 16 residues. All of the isolated RNA was reverse transcribed, so expressed TCRB transcripts were sequenced. Assay: immunoSEQ multiplex PCR; the TCRdb copy retains only in-frame clones and omits some. Of 200,000 to 300,000 clones listed, about a fifth are singletons. The TCR originated in a woman aged 35 to 49 with type 1 diabetes. V is TRBV9 and J is TRBJ2-2; D remains ambiguous. The specimen sequenced was naive CD4+ T cells from blood. CDR3: CASSVAAARHTGELFF. CDR3 coding DNA: TGTGCCAGCAGCGTAGCTGCGGCTAGACACACCGGGGAGCTGTTTTTT. Variable domain in full (rest from reference TRBV9 and TRBJ2-2): DSGVTQTPKHLITATGQRVTLRCSPRSGDLSVYWYQQSLDQGLQFLIQYYNGEERAKGNILERFSAQQFPDLHSELNLSSLELGDSALYFCASSVAAARHTGELFFGEGSRLTVL.